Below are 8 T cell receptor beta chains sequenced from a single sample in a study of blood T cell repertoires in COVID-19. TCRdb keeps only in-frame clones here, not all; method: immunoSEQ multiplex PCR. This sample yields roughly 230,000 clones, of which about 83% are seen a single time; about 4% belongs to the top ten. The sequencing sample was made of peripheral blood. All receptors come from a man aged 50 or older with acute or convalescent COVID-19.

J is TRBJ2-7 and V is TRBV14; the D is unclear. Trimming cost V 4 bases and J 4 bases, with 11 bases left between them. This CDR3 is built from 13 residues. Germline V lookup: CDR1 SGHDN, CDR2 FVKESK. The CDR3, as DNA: TGTGCCAGCAGCCCCTATATCAAGTACGAGCAGTACTTC. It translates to CASSPYIKYEQYF.

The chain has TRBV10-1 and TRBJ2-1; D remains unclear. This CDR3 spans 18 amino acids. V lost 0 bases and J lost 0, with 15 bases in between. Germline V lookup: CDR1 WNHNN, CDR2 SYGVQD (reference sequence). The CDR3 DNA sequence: TGCGCCAGCAGTGAGTCGATGTGGCGGAGAAACTCCTACAATGAGCAGTTCTTC. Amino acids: CASSESMWRRNSYNEQFF.

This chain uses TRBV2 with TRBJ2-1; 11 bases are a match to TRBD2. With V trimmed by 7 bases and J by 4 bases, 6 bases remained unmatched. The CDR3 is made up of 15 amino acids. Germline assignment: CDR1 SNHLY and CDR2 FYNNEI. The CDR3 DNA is TGTGCCAGCATGTTACGACTAGCGGGGTACAATGAGCAGTTCTTC. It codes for CASMLRLAGYNEQFF.

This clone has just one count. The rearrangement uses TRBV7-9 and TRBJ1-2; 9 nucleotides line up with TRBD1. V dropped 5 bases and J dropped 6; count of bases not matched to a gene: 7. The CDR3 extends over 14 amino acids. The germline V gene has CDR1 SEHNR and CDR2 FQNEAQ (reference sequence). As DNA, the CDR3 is TGTGCCAGCAGCACTCCAGACAGGGGGAATGGCTACACCTTC. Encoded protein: CASSTPDRGNGYTF. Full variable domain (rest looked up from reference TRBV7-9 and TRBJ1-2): DTGVSQNPRHKITKRGQNVTFRCDPISEHNRLYWYRQTLGQGPEFLTYFQNEAQLEKSRLLSDRFSAERPKGSFSTLEIQRTEQGDSAMYLCASSTPDRGNGYTFGSGTRLTVV.

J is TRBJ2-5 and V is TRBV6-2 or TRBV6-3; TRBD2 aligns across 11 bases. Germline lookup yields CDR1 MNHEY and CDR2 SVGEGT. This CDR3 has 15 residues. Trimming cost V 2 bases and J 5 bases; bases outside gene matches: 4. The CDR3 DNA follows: TGTGCCAGCAGTTACCTCTCTAGCGGGGGGGAGACCCAGTACTTC. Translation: CASSYLSSGGETQYF.

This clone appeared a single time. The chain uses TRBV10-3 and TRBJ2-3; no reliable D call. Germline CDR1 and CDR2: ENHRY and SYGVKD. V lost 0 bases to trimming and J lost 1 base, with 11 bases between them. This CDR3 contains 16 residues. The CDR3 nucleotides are TGTGCCATCAGTGAGTCGATCGGAGTTGGCACAGATACGCAGTATTTT. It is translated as CAISESIGVGTDTQYF.

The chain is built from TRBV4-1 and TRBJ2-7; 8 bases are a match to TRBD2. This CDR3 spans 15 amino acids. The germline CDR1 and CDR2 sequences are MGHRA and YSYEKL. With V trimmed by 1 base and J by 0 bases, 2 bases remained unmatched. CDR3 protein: CASSQVAGFSYEQYF. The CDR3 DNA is TGCGCCAGCAGCCAAGTAGCGGGGTTCTCCTACGAGCAGTACTTC.

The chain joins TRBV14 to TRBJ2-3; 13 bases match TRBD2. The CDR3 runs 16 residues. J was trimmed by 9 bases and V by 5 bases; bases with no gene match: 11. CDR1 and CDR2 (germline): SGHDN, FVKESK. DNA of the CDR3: TGTGCCAGCAGCGCCGCCGGGACTAGCGGGATCTCCACGCAGTATTTT. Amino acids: CASSAAGTSGISTQYF.